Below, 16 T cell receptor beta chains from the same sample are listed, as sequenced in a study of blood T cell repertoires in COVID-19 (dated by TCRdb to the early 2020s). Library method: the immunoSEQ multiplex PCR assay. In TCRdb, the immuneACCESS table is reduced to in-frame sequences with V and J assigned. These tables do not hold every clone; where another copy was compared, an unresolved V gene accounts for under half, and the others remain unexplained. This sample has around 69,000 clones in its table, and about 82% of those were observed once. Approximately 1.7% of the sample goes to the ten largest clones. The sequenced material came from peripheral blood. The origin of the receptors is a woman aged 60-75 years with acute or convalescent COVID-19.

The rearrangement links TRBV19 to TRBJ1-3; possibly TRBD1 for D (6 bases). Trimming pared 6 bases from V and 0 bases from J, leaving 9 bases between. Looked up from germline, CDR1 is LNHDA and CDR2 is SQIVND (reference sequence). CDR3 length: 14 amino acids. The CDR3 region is CASRGHFSGNTIYF. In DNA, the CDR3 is TGTGCCAGTAGGGGACATTTCTCTGGAAACACCATATATTTT.

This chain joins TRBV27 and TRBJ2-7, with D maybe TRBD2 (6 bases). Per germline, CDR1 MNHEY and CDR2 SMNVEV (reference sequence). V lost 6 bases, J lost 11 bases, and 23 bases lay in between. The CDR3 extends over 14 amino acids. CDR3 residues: CASRIPGSRTREYF. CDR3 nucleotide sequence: TGTGCCAGCAGAATACCCGGGAGTAGGACCCGGGAGTACTTC.

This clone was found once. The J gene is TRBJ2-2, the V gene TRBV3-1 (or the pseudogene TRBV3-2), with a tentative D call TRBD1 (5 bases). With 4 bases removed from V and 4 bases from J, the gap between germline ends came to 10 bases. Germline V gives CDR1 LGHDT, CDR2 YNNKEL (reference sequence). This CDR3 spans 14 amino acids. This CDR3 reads CASSPRTITGELFF. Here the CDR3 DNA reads TGTGCCAGCAGCCCAAGGACAATCACCGGGGAGCTGTTTTTT.

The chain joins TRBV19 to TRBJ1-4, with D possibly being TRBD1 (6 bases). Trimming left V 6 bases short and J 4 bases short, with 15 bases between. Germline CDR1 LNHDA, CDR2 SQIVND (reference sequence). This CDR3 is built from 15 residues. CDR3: CASSETGTSNEKLFF. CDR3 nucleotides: TGTGCCAGTAGCGAGACCGGGACAAGTAATGAAAAACTGTTTTTT.

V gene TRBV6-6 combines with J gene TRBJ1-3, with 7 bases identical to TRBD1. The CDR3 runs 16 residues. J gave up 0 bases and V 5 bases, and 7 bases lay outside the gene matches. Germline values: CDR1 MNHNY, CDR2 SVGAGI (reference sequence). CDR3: CASSLNRGSSGNTIYF. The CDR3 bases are TGTGCCAGCAGTCTTAACAGGGGTTCCTCTGGAAACACCATATATTTT.

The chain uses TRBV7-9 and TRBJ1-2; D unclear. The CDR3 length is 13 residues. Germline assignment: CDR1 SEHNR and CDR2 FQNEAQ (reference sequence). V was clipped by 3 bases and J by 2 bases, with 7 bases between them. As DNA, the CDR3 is TGTGCCAGCAGCTTGGAACAGAACTATGGCTACACCTTC. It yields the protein CASSLEQNYGYTF.

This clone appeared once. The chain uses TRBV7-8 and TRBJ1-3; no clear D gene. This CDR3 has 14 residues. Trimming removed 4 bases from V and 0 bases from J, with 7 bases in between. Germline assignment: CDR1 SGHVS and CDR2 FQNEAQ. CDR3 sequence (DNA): TGTGCCAGCAGCTCAACGGTCTCTGGAAACACCATATATTTT. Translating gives CASSSTVSGNTIYF.

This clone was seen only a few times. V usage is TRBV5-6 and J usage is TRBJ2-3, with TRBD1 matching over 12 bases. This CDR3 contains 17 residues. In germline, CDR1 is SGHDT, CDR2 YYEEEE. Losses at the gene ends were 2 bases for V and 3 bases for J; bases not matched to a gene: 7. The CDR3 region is CASSFPGQGARTDTQYF. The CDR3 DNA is TGTGCCAGCAGCTTCCCGGGACAGGGGGCGAGAACAGATACGCAGTATTTT.

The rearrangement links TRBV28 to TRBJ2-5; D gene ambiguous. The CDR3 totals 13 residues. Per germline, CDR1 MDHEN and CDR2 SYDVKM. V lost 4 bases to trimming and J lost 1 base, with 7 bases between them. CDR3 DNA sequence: TGTGCCAGCAGTTCCCGTTCCCAAGAGACCCAGTACTTC. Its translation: CASSSRSQETQYF.

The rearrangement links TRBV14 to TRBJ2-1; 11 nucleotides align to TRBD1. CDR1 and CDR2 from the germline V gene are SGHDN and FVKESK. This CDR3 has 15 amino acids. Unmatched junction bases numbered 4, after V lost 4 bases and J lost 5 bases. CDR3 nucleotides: TGTGCCAGCAGCCCTAGGGGACAGGGGGACAATGAGCAGTTCTTC. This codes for CASSPRGQGDNEQFF.

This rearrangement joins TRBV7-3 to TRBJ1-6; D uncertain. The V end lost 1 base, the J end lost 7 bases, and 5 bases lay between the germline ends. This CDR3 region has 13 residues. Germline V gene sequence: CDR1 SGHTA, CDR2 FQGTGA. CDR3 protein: CASSLMENSPLHF. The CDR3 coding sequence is TGTGCCAGCAGCTTAATGGAGAATTCACCCCTCCACTTT.

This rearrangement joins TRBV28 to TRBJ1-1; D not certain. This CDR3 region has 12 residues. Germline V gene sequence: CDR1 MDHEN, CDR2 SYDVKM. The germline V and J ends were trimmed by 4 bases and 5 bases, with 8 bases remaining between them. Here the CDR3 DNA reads TGTGCCAGCAGTTCCGCCGGGACTGAAGCTTTCTTT. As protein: CASSSAGTEAFF.

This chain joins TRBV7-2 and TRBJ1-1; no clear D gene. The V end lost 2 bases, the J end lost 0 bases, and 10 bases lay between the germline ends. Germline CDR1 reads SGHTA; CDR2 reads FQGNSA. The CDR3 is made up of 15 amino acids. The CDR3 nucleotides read TGTGCCAGCAGCTTACGGTTATCGGTGAACACTGAAGCTTTCTTT. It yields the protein CASSLRLSVNTEAFF. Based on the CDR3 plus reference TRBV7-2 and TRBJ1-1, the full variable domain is GAGVSQSPSNKVTEKGKDVELRCDPISGHTALYWYRQSLGQGLEFLIYFQGNSAPDKSGLPSDRFSAERTGGSVSTLTIQRTQQEDSAVYLCASSLRLSVNTEAFFGQGTRLTVV.

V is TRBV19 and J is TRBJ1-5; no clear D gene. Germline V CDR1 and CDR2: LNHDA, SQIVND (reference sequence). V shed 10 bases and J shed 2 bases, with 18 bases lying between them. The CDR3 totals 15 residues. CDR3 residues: CATHVRGKGNQPQHF. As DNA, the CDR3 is TGTGCCACCCATGTTCGGGGTAAGGGCAATCAGCCCCAGCATTTT.

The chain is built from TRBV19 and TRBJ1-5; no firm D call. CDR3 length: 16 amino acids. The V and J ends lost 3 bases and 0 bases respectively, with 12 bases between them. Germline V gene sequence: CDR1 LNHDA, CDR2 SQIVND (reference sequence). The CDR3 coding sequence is TGTGCCAGTAGTATCCAGTCAGCAGGTAGCAATCAGCCCCAGCATTTT. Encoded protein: CASSIQSAGSNQPQHF.

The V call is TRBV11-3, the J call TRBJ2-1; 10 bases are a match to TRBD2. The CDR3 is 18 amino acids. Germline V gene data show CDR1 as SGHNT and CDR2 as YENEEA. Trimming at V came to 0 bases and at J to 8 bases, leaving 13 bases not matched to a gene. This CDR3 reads CASSLDHPPAGGPYEQFF. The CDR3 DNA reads TGTGCCAGCAGCTTAGATCATCCTCCAGCGGGAGGGCCTTATGAGCAGTTCTTC.